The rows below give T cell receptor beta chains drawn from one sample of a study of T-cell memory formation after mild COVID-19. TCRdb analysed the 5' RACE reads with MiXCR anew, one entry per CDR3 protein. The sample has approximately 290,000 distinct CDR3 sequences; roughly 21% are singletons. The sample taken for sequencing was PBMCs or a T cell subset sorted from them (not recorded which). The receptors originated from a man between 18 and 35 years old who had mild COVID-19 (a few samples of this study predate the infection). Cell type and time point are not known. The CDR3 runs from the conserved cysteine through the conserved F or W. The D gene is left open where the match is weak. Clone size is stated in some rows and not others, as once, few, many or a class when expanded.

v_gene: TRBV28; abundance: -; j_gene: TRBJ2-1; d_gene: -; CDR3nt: TGTGCCAGCAGCTCCGCAGGGAGCCATGAGCAGTTCTTC; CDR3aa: CASSSAGSHEQFF
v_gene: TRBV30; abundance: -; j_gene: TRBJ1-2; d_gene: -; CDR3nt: TGTGCCTGGAAGGTGAAGACCCTGTCGCCTTCTGGCTACACCTTC; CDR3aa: CAWKVKTLSPSGYTF
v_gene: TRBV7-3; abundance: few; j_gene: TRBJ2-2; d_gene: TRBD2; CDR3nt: TGTGCCAGCAGCTTACTAGCGGGGGGGCCGAACACCGGGGAGCTGTTTTTT; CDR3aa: CASSLLAGGPNTGELFF
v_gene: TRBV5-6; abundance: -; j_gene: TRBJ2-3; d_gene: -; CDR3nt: TGTGCCAGCAGCTTCCCGACTGGGTGGGGTGGCACAGATACGCAGTATTTT; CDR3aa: CASSFPTGWGGTDTQYF
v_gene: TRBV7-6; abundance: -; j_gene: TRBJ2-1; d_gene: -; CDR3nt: TGTGCCAGCAGCTCCTCAACACGAGGGGGGGCCTTCTATGAGCAGTTCTTC; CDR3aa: CASSSSTRGGAFYEQFF
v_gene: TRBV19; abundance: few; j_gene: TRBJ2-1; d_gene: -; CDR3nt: TGTGCCAGTAGTATAGCCTACAATGAGCAGTTCTTC; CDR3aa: CASSIAYNEQFF
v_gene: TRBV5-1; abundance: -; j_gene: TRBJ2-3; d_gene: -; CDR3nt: TGCGCCAGCAGCTTGGTAATTTTGGATACGCAGTATTTT; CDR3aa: CASSLVILDTQYF
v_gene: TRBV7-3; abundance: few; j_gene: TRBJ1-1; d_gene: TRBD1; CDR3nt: TGTGCCAGCAGCCCGGGACAGGAGACTGAAGCTTTCTTT; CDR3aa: CASSPGQETEAFF
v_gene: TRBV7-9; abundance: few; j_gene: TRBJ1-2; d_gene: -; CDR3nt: TGTGCCAGCACCTCGTTGACATTGGACTATGGCTACACCTTC; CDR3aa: CASTSLTLDYGYTF
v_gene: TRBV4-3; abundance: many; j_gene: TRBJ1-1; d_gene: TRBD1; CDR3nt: TGTGCCAGCAGCCGGGACAGGAACACTGAAGCTTTCTTT; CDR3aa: CASSRDRNTEAFF
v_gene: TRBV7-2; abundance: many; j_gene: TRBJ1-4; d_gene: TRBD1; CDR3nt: TGTGCCAGCAGAAGACAGGGGTGGGCTAATGAAAAACTGTTTTTT; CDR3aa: CASRRQGWANEKLFF
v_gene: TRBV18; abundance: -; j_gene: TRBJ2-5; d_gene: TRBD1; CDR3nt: TGTGCCAGCTCACCTCGGACAGGGGAAGGAGAGACCCAGTACTTC; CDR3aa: CASSPRTGEGETQYF
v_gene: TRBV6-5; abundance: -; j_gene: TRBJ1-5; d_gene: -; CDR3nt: TGTGCCAGCAGAAGACGGACGGTGCGAGATCAGCCCCAGCATTTT; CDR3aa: CASRRRTVRDQPQHF
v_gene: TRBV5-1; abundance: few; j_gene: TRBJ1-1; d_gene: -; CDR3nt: TGCGCCAGCAGCTCGGGTCTTAGGTACACTGAAGCTTTCTTT; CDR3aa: CASSSGLRYTEAFF
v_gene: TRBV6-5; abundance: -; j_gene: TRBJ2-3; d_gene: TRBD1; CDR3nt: TGTGCCAGCGGGCTACAGGGGGCAGATACGCAGTATTTT; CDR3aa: CASGLQGADTQYF
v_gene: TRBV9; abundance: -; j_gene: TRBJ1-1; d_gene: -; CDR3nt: TGTGCCAGCAGCGTAGGGTCCGGATTGAACACTGAAGCTTTCTTT; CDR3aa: CASSVGSGLNTEAFF
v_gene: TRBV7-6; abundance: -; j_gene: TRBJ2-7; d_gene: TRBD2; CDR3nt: TGTGCCAGCAGCTTAGTAGCGGGGGGCTACGAGCAGTACTTC; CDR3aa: CASSLVAGGYEQYF
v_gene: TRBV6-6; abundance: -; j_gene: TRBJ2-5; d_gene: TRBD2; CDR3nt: TGTGCCAGCAGTTACTGGACTAGCGGGCCGCAAGAGACCCAGTACTTC; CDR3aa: CASSYWTSGPQETQYF
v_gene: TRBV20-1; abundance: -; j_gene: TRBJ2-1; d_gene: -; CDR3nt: TGCAGTGCTAGAGATCGGGAGACATACGAGCAGTTCTTC; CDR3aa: CSARDRETYEQFF
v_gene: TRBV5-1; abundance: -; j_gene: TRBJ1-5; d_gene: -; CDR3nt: TGCGCCAGCAGCTTGGGTGGGGGCGCAGGGCAGCCCCAGCATTTT; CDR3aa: CASSLGGGAGQPQHF
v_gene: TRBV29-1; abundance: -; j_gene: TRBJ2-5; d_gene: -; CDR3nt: TGCAGCGTCCAGCGATTGGGGGCGGAGACCCAGTACTTC; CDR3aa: CSVQRLGAETQYF
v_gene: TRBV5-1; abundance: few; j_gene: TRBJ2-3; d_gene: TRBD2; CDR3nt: TGCGCCAGCAGCTACGGGGGGGCCGAGGGCACAGATACGCAGTATTTT; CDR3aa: CASSYGGAEGTDTQYF
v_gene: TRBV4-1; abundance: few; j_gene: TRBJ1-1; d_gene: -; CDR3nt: TGCGCCAGCAGCCAAGACAGGAGCGCGGCTTTCTTT; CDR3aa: CASSQDRSAAFF
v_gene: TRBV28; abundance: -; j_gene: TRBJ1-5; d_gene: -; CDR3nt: TGTGCCAGCGCTGCAGGGAATCAGCCCCAGCATTTT; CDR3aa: CASAAGNQPQHF
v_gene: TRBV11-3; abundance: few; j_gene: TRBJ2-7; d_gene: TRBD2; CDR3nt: TGTGCCAGCAGCTCGGGGGGGGCGAAGCAGTACTTC; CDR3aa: CASSSGGAKQYF
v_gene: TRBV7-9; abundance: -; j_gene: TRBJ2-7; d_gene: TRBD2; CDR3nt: TGTGCCAGCAGCCCGGGCCTCGGACTAGCGGGGGCCTACGAGCAGTACTTC; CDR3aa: CASSPGLGLAGAYEQYF
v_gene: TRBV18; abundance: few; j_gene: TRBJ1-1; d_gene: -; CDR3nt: TGTGCCAGCTCCATGTTAAGCGGGACGGGCGGCACTGAAGCTTTCTTT; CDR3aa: CASSMLSGTGGTEAFF
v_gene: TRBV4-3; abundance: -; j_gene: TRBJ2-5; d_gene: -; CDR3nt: TGCGCCAGCAGCCCGGGAGTCCCGTACGGGGAGACCCAGTACTTC; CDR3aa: CASSPGVPYGETQYF
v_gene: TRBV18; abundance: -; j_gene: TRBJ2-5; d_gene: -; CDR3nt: TGTGCCAGCTCACCAGGGGTCATCGAGACCCAGTACTTC; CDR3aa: CASSPGVIETQYF
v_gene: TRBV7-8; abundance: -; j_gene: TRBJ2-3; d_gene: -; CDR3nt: TGTGCCAGCAGGGGTCCGAGGGTGATCACAGATACGCAGTATTTT; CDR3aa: CASRGPRVITDTQYF
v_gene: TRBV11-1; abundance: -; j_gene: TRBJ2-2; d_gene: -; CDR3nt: TGTGCCAGCAGACCCGTCGGGACATCCTTGTTAACCGGGGAGCTGTTTTTT; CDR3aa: CASRPVGTSLLTGELFF
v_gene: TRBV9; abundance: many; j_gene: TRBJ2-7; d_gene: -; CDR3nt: TGTGCCAGCAGCGCGGACGTCAGCCGGGCCTACGAGCAGTACTTC; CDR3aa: CASSADVSRAYEQYF
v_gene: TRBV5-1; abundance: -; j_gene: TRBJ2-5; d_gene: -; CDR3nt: TGCGCCAGCAGCCTTTCCCCAGAGACCCAGTACTTC; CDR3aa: CASSLSPETQYF
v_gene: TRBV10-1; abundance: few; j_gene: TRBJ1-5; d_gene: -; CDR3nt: TGCGCCAGCAGTGCTACCCTCCATCAGCCCCAGCATTTT; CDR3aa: CASSATLHQPQHF
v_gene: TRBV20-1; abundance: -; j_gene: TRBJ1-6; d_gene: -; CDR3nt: TGCAGTGCTAGAGGGGTACCTTTTAATTCACCCCTCCACTTT; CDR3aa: CSARGVPFNSPLHF
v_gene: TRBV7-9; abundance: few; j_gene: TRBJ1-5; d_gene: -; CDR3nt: TGTGCCAGCAGCCGGGGAGGTGACAGACAGGGCAATCAGCCCCAGCATTTT; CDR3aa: CASSRGGDRQGNQPQHF
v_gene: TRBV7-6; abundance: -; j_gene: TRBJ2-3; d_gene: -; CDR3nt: TGTGCCAGCAGCTGGACGAGCGGGAGCACAGATACGCAGTATTTT; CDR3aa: CASSWTSGSTDTQYF
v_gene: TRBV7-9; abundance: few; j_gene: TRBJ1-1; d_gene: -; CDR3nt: TGTGCCAGCAGCCTCCGGGGGGAGAACACTGAAGCTTTCTTT; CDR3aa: CASSLRGENTEAFF
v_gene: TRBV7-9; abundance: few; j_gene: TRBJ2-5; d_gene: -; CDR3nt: TGTGCCAGCAGCCGAGGGGGGCCAGCGCAAGAGACCCAGTACTTC; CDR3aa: CASSRGGPAQETQYF
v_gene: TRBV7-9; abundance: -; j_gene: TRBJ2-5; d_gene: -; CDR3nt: TGTGCCAGCAGCCTCTCGACGGGCGGGACCCAGTACTTC; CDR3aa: CASSLSTGGTQYF
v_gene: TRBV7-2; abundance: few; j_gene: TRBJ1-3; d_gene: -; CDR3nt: TGTGCCAGCAGCTATCGGACGTCTGGAAACACCATATATTTT; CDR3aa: CASSYRTSGNTIYF
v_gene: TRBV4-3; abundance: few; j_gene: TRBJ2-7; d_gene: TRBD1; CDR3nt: TGCGCCAGCAGCCAAGATCTAACAGGGGCCTACGAGCAGTACTTC; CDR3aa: CASSQDLTGAYEQYF
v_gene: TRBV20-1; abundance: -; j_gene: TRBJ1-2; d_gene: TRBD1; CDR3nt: TGCATTCAGACAGGGGGCGACTATGGCTACACCTTC; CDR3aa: CIQTGGDYGYTF
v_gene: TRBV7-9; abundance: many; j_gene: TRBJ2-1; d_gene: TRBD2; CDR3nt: TGTGCCAGCAGCCCTAACGGGGGGGCCCCGTTCTTC; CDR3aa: CASSPNGGAPFF
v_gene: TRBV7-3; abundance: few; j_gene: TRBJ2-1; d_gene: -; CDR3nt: TGTGCCAGCAGCCCTTACGCCGCTGACAATGAGCAGTTCTTC; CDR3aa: CASSPYAADNEQFF
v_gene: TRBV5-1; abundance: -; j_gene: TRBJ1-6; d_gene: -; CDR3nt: TGCGCCAGCAGCTCGCGACAGGCTAATTCACCCCTCCACTTT; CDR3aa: CASSSRQANSPLHF
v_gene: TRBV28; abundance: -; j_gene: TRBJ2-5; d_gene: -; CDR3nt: TGTGCCAGCAGTCCCCCCCGGGGAAGGCAAGAGACCCAGTACTTC; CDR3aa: CASSPPRGRQETQYF
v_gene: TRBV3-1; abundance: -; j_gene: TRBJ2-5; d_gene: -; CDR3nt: TGTGCCAGCAGGGACAACCCGAGGGAGACCCAGTACTTC; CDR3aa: CASRDNPRETQYF
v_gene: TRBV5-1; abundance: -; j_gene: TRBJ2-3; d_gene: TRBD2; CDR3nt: TGCGCCAGCAGCGACGGGGGAGGGACAGATACGCAGTATTTT; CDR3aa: CASSDGGGTDTQYF
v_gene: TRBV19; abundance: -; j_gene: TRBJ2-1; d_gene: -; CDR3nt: TGTGCCAGTAGTAGGCGGTCTACGGATGAGCAGTTCTTC; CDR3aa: CASSRRSTDEQFF
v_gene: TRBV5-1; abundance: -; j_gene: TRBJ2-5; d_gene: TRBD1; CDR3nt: TGCGCCAGCAGCACGGACAGGGGGCACGAGACCCAGTACTTC; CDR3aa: CASSTDRGHETQYF
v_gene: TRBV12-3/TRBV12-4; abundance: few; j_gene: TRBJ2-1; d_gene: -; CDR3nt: TGTGCCAGCAGTTTAATGGAAGAGCAGTTCTTC; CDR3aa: CASSLMEEQFF
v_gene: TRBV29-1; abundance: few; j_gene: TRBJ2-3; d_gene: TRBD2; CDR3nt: TGCAGCGTTAGTTCTAGCGGATTTCGAACAGATACGCAGTATTTT; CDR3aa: CSVSSSGFRTDTQYF
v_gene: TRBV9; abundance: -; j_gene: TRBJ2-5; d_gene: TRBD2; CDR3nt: TGTGCCAGCAGCGTCGGACTAGCAAGTTGGGTTGGAGAGACCCAGTACTTC; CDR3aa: CASSVGLASWVGETQYF
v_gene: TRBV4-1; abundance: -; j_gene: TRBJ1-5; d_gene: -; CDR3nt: TGCGCCAGCAGCTGGAGGCCCCAGCATTTT; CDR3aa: CASSWRPQHF
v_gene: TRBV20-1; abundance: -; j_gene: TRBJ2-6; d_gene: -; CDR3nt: TGCAGTGCTAGCGGGCGCGAACACTCTGGGGCCAACGTCCTGACTTTC; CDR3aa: CSASGREHSGANVLTF
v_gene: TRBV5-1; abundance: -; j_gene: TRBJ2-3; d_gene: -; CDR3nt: TGCGCCAGCAGCCCCTTAGCAGGGAACACAGATACGCAGTATTTT; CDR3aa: CASSPLAGNTDTQYF
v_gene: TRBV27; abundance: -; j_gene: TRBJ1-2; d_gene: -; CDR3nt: TGTGCCAGCAGTTTATACGGCGGCGACTATGGCTACACCTTC; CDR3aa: CASSLYGGDYGYTF